This T cell receptor (beta chain) appears in the sequencing data of a study of HIV-infected patients and healthy controls. The study, taken as a whole, reports: MAIT alpha-chain CDR3s were frequent in healthy controls, depleted in HIV+. Significantly higher mean Gini indices appeared in HIV-infected repertoires, possibly reflecting oligoclonality. HIV-associated CDR3 frequencies dropped significantly during therapy; CMV-associated ones, mostly rising, changed nonsignificantly.

All unsorted peripheral T cells were captured because whole blood was used without fractionation. The RNA source was a 2.5 ml peripheral blood draw. CDR3 length equals 18 residues. Germline CDR1 is SGHDT and CDR2 is YYEEEE. V was pared by 2 bases and J by 2 bases, with 11 bases of the junction left unmatched. This clonotype was counted at least ten times. Its antigen is still unknown. cDNA was made from approximately 0.55 ug RNA using alpha and beta constant primers. Each of the alpha and beta chains got its own library through chain-specific third strand synthesis with indices. TCRdb fed the 5' RACE reads into MiXCR, producing one record per CDR3 protein. This sample yields some 15,000 distinct CDR3 sequences, of which around 6.7% are seen a single time; approximately 8% belongs to the top ten.

V and J are TRBV5-6 and TRBJ1-1; 11 bases map to TRBD1. The sequence came from an adult in good health. Sequences were obtained from blood. DNA for the CDR3: TGTGCCAGCAGCTTCTACCGGGACAGGGGGGGGGTTAACACTGAAGCTTTCTTT. It translates to CASSFYRDRGGVNTEAFF. Supplemented by reference TRBV5-6 and TRBJ1-1, the full variable domain reads DAGVTQSPTHLIKTRGQQVTLRCSPKSGHDTVSWYQQALGQGPQFIFQYYEEEERQRGNFPDRFSGHQFPNYSSELNVNALLLGDSALYLCASSFYRDRGGVNTEAFFGQGTRLTVV.